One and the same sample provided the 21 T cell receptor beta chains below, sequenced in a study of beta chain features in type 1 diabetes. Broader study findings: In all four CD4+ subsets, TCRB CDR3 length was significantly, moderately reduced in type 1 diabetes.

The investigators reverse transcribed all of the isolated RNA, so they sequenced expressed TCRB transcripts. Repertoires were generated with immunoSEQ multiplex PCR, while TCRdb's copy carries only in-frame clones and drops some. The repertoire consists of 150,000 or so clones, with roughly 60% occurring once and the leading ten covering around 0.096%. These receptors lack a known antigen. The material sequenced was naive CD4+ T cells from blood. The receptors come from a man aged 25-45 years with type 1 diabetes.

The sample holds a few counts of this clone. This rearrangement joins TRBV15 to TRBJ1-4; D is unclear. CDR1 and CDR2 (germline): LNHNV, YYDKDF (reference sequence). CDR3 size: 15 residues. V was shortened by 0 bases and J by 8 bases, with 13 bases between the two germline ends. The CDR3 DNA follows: TGTGCCACCAGCAGAGAGCGGTCCGGAGACGAAAAACTGTTTTTT. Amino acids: CATSRERSGDEKLFF.

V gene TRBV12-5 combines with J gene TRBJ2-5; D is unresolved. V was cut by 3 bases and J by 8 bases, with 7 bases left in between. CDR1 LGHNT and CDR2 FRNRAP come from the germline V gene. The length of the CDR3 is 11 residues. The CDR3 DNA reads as TGTGCTAGTGGTTTCACTGGAACCCAGTACTTC. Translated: CASGFTGTQYF.

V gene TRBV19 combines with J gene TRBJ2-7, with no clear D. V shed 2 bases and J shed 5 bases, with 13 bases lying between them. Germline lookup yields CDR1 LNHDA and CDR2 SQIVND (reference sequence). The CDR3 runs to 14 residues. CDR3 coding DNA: TGTGCCAGTAGTATATCCCTGGCCCAGGACGAGCAGTACTTC. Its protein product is CASSISLAQDEQYF.

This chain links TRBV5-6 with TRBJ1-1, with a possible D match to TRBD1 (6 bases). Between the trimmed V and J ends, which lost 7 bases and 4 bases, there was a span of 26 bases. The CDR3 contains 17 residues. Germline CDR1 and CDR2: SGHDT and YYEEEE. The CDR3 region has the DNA TGTGCCAGCGGACAAACGACGGGGACACAGGGTCTCACTGAAGCTTTCTTT. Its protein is CASGQTTGTQGLTEAFF. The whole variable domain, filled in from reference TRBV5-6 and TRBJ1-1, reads DAGVTQSPTHLIKTRGQQVTLRCSPKSGHDTVSWYQQALGQGPQFIFQYYEEEERQRGNFPDRFSGHQFPNYSSELNVNALLLGDSALYLCASGQTTGTQGLTEAFFGQGTRLTVV.

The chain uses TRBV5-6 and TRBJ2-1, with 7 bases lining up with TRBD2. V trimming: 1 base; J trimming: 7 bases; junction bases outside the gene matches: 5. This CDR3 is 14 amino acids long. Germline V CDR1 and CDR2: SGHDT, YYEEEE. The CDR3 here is CASSLMGGGNEQFF. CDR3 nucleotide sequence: TGTGCCAGCAGCTTGATGGGCGGGGGTAATGAGCAGTTCTTC.

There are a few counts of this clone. The CDR3 coding sequence is TGTGCCAGCAGCTTGGAGGGAGGAAACATTCAGTACTTC. Translated, it gives CASSLEGGNIQYF. The chain recombines TRBV5-6 with TRBJ2-4; a weak D match, TRBD2 (6 bases). The CDR3 covers 13 residues. Trimming removed 0 bases from V and 6 bases from J, with 7 bases in between. Germline V gene data show CDR1 as SGHDT and CDR2 as YYEEEE.

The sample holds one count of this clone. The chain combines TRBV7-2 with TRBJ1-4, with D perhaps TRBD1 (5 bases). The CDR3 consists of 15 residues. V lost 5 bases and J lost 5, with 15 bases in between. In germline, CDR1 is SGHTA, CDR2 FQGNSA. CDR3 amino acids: CASSPPQGGNEKLFF. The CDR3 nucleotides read TGTGCCAGCAGCCCTCCCCAGGGTGGGAATGAAAAACTGTTTTTT. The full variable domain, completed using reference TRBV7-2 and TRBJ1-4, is GAGVSQSPSNKVTEKGKDVELRCDPISGHTALYWYRQSLGQGLEFLIYFQGNSAPDKSGLPSDRFSAERTGGSVSTLTIQRTQQEDSAVYLCASSPPQGGNEKLFFGSGTQLSVL.

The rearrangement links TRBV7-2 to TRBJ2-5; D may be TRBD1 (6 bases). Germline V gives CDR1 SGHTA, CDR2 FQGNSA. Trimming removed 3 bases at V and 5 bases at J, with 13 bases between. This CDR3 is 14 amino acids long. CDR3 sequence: CASSLLRGAETQYF. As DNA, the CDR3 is TGTGCCAGCAGCTTGCTCAGGGGCGCGGAGACCCAGTACTTC. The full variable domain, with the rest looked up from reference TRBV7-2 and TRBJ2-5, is GAGVSQSPSNKVTEKGKDVELRCDPISGHTALYWYRQSLGQGLEFLIYFQGNSAPDKSGLPSDRFSAERTGGSVSTLTIQRTQQEDSAVYLCASSLLRGAETQYFGPGTRLLVL.

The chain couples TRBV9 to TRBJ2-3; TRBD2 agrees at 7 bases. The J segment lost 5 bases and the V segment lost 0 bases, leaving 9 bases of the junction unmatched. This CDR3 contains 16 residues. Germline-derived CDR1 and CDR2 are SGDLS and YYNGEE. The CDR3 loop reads CASSVGVQAGRDTQYF. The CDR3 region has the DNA TGTGCCAGCAGCGTAGGAGTTCAAGCGGGGAGAGATACGCAGTATTTT.

The CDR3 sequence is CASGLANRGLLGSNQPQHF. CDR3 sequence (DNA): TGTGCTAGTGGTTTGGCGAACAGGGGGCTTTTAGGTAGCAATCAGCCCCAGCATTTT. V and J are TRBV12-5 and TRBJ1-5; 9 bases are shared with TRBD1. CDR1 LGHNT and CDR2 FRNRAP come from the germline V gene. The CDR3 runs to 19 residues. V was pared by 1 base and J by 0 bases, with 10 bases of the junction left unmatched.

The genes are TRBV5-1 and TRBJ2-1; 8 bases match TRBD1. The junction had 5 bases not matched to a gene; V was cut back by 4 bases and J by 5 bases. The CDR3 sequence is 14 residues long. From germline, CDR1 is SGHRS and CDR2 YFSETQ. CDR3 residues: CASSIRGLNNEQFF. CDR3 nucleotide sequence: TGCGCCAGCAGCATCAGGGGGCTAAACAATGAGCAGTTCTTC.

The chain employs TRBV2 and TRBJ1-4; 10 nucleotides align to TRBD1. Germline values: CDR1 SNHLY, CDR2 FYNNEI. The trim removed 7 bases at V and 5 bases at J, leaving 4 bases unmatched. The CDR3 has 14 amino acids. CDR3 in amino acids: CASNLGQGNEKLFF. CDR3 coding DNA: TGTGCCAGCAACCTGGGACAGGGGAATGAAAAACTGTTTTTT.

In DNA form, the CDR3 reads TGCGCCAGCAGCACCCACGCCGGGGCGAACACCGGGGAGCTGTTTTTT. This sequence encodes CASSTHAGANTGELFF. The V gene is TRBV4-3, the J gene TRBJ2-2, with D tentatively TRBD2 (5 bases). The germline V gene encodes CDR1 LGHNA and CDR2 YSLEER. This CDR3 comprises 16 residues. The V gene lost 5 bases and the J gene lost 0 bases, with 13 bases spanning the gap.

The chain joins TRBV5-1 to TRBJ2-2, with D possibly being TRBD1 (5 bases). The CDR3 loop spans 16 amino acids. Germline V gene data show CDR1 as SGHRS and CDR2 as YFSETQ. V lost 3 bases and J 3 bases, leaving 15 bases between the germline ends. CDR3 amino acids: CASSSQGARDTGELFF. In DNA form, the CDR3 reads TGCGCCAGCAGCTCCCAAGGGGCGCGAGACACCGGGGAGCTGTTTTTT.

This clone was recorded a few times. CDR3 DNA sequence: TGCGCCAGCAGTTCGGACAGGGGCACTGAAGCTTTCTTT. It yields the protein CASSSDRGTEAFF. The chain couples TRBV10-2 to TRBJ1-1; 9 bases agree with TRBD1. Germline trimming cut 5 bases from V and 4 bases from J; bases unmatched to any gene: 2. This CDR3 is 13 amino acids long. Germline V gene sequence: CDR1 WSHSY, CDR2 SAAADI.

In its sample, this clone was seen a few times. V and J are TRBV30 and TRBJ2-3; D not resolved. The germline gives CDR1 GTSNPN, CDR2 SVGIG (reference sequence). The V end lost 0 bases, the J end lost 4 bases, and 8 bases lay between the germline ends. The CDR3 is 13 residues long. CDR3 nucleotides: TGTGCCTGGAGTGTAATTGAGGCAGATACGCAGTATTTT. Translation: CAWSVIEADTQYF.

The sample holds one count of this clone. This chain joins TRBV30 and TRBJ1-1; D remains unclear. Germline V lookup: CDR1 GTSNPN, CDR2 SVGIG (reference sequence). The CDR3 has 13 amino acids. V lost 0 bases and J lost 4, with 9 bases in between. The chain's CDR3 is CAWSVGDPTEAFF. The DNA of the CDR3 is TGTGCCTGGAGTGTCGGGGATCCCACTGAAGCTTTCTTT.

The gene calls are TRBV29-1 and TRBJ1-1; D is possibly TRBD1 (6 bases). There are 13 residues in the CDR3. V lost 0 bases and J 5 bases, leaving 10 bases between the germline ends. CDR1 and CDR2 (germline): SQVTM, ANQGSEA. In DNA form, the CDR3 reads TGCAGCGTTGAAGATAGCAGGGGAACTGAAGCTTTCTTT. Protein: CSVEDSRGTEAFF. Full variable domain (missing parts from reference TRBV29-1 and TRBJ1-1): SAVISQKPSRDICQRGTSLTIQCQVDSQVTMMFWYRQQPGQSLTLIATANQGSEATYESGFVIDKFPISRPNLTFSTLTVSNMSPEDSSIYLCSVEDSRGTEAFFGQGTRLTVV.

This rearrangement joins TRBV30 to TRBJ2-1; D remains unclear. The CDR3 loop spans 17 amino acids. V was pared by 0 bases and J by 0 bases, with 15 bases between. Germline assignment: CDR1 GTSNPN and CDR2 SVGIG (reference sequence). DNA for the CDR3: TGTGCCTGGAGTGTATCTTTAGGACCGAGCTCCTACAATGAGCAGTTCTTC. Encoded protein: CAWSVSLGPSSYNEQFF.

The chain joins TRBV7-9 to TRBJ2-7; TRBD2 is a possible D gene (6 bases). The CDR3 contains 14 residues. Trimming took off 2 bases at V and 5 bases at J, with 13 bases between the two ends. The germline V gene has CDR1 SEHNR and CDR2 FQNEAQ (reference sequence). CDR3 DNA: TGTGCCAGCAGCTTATCTAGCGAGTACCACGAGCAGTACTTC. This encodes CASSLSSEYHEQYF. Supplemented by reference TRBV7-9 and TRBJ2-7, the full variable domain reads DTGVSQNPRHKITKRGQNVTFRCDPISEHNRLYWYRQTLGQGPEFLTYFQNEAQLEKSRLLSDRFSAERPKGSFSTLEIQRTEQGDSAMYLCASSLSSEYHEQYFGPGTRLTVT.

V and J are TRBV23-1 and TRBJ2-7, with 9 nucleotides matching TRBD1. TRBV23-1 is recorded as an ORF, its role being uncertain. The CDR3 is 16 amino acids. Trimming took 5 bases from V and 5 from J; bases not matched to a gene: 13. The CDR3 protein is CASSKRREDRGHEQYF. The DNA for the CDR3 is TGCGCCAGCAGTAAAAGGAGGGAGGACAGGGGCCACGAGCAGTACTTC.